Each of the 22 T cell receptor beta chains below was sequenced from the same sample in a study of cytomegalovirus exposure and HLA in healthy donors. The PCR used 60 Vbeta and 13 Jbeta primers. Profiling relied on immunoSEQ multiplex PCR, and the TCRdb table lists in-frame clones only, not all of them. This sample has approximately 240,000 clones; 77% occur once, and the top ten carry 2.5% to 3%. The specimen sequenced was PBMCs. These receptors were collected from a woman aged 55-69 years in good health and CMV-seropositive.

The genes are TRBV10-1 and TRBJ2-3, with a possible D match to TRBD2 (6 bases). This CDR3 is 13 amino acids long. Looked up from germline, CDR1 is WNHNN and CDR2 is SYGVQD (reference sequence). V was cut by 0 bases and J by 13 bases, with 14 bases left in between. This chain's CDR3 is CASSESGREIEYF. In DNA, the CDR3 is TGCGCCAGCAGTGAGTCGGGTCGGGAGATTGAGTATTTT.

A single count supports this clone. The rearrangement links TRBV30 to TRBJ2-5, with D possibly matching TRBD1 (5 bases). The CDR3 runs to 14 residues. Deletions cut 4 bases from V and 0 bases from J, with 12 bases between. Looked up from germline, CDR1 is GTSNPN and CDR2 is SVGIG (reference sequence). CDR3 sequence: CAWKYAGYQETQYF. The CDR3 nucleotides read TGTGCCTGGAAGTACGCAGGGTACCAAGAGACCCAGTACTTC.

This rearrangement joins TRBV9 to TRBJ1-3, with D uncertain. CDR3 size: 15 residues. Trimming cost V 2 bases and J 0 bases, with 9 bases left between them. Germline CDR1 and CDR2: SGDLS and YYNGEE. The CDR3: CASSVGWSSGNTIYF. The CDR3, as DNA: TGTGCCAGCAGCGTCGGATGGAGCTCTGGAAACACCATATATTTT. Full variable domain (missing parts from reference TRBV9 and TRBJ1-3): DSGVTQTPKHLITATGQRVTLRCSPRSGDLSVYWYQQSLDQGLQFLIQYYNGEERAKGNILERFSAQQFPDLHSELNLSSLELGDSALYFCASSVGWSSGNTIYFGEGSWLTVV.

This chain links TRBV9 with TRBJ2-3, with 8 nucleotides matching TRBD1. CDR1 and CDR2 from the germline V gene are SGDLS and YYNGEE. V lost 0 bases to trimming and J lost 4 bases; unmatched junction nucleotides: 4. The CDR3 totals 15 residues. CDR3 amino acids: CASSVVAGGPDTQYF. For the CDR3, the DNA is TGTGCCAGCAGCGTAGTGGCAGGGGGCCCAGATACGCAGTATTTT.

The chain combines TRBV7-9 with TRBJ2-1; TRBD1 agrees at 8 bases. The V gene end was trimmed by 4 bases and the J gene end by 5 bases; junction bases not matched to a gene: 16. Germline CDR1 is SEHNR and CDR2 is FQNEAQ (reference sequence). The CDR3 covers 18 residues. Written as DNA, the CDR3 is TGTGCCAGCAGCTGGGACAGGAGGCGCTTAATGACCCACAATGAGCAGTTCTTC. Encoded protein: CASSWDRRRLMTHNEQFF.

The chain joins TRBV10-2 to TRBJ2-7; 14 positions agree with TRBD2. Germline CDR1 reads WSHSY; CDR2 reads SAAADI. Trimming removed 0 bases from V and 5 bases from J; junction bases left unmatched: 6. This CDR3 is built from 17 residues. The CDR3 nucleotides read TGCGCCAGCAGTGAGTCTCTAGGGACTAGCGGGGGAAACGAGCAGTACTTC. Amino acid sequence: CASSESLGTSGGNEQYF.

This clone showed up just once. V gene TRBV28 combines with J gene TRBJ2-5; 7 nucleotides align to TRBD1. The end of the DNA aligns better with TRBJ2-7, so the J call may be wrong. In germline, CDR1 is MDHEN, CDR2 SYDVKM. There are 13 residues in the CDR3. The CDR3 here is CASRLGQEYEQYF. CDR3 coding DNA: TGTGCCAGCAGACTAGGACAGGAATACGAGCAGTACTTC.

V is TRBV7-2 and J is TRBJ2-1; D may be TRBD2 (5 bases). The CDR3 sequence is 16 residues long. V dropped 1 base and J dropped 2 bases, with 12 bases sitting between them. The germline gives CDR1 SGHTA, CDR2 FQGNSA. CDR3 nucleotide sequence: TGTGCCAGCAGCTTAGGGGCGGGTATCGCCTACAATGAGCAGTTCTTC. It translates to CASSLGAGIAYNEQFF.

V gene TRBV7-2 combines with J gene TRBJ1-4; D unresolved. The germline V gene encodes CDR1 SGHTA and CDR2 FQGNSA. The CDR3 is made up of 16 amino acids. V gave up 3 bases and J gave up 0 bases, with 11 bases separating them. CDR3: CASSFNGPATNEKLFF. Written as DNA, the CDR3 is TGTGCCAGCAGCTTCAACGGTCCCGCAACTAATGAAAAACTGTTTTTT.

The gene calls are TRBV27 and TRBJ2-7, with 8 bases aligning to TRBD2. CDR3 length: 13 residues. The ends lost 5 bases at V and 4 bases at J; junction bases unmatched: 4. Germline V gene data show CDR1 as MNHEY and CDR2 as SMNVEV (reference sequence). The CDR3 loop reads CASSPSGSYEQYF. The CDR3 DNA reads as TGTGCCAGCAGTCCCAGCGGGAGTTACGAGCAGTACTTC.

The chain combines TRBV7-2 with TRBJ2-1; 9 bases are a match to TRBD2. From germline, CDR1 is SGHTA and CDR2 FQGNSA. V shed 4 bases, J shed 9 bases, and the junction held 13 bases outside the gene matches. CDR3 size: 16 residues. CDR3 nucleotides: TGTGCCAGCAGCTCACCTAATGCGGGGGGGCGGAGTGAGCAGTTCTTC. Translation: CASSSPNAGGRSEQFF.

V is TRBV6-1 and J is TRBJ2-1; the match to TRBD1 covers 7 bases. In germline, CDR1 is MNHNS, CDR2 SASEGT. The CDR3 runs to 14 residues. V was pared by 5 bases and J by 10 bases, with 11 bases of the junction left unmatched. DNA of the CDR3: TGTGCCAGCAGTCCGGGACAGACCACAATCGAGCAGTTCTTC. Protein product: CASSPGQTTIEQFF.

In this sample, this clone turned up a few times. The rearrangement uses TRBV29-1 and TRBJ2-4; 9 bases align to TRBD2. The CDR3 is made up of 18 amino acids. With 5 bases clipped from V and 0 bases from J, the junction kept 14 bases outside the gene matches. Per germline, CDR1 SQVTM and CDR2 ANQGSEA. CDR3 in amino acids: CSVRGVAGETLAKNIQYF. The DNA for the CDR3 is TGCAGCGTTCGGGGGGTAGCGGGAGAGACGCTAGCCAAAAACATTCAGTACTTC.

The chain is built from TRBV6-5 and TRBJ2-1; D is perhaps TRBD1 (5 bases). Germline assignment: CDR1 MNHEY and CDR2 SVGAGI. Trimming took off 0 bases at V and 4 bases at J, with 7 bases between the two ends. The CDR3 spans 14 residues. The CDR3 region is CASSYSAGYNEQFF. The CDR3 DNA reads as TGTGCCAGCAGTTACTCGGCAGGGTACAATGAGCAGTTCTTC.

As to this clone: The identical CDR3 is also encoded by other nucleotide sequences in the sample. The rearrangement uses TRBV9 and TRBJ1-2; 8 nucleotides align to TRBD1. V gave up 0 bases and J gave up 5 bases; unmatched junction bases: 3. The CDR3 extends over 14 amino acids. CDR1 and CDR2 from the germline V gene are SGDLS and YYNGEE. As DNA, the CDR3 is TGTGCCAGCAGCGTAGCAGGGGGCGGGTATGGCTACACCTTC. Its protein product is CASSVAGGGYGYTF.

In nucleotides, the CDR3 is TGTGCAAGTCGCTTCTTAGGTCAGGGGGCTTTCTTT. Its translation: CASRFLGQGAFF. V gene TRBV12-2 combines with J gene TRBJ1-1; TRBD1 is the table's D call, not checked against the DNA. TRBV12-2 is listed as a pseudogene. This CDR3 contains 12 residues.

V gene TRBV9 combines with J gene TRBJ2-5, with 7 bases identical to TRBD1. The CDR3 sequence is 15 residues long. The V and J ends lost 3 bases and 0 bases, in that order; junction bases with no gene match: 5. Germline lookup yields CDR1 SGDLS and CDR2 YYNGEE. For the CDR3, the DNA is TGTGCCAGCAGCGGGACAGGCGGGTACCAAGAGACCCAGTACTTC. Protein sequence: CASSGTGGYQETQYF. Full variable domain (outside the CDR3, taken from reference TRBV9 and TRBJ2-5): DSGVTQTPKHLITATGQRVTLRCSPRSGDLSVYWYQQSLDQGLQFLIQYYNGEERAKGNILERFSAQQFPDLHSELNLSSLELGDSALYFCASSGTGGYQETQYFGPGTRLLVL.

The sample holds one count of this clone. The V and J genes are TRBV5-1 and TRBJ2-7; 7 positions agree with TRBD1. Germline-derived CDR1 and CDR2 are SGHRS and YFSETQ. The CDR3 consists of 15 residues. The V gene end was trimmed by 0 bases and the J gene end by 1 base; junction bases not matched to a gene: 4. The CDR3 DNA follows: TGCGCCAGCAGCTTGGTCGCCAGGGGGTCCTACGAGCAGTACTTC. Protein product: CASSLVARGSYEQYF.

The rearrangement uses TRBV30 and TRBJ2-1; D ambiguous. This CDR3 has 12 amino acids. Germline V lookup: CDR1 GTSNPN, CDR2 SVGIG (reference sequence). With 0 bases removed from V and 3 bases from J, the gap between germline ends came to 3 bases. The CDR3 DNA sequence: TGTGCCTGGAGTGTCAGCTACAATGAGCAGTTCTTC. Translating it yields CAWSVSYNEQFF. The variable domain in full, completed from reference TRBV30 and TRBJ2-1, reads SQTIHQWPATLVQPVGSPLSLECTVEGTSNPNLYWYRQAAGRGLQLLFYSVGIGQISSEVPQNLSASRPQDRQFILSSKKLLLSDSGFYLCAWSVSYNEQFFGPGTRLTVL.

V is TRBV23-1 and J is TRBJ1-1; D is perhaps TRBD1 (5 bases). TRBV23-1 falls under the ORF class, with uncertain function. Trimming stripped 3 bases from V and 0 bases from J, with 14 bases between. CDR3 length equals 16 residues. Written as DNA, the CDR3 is TGCGCCAGCAGTCATGGACAAACTGGAGTGAACACTGAAGCTTTCTTT. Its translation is CASSHGQTGVNTEAFF.

The CDR3 DNA reads TGCAGCGTTGAGGGGACAGGGTCCTACAATGAGCAGTTCTTC. Amino acid sequence: CSVEGTGSYNEQFF. The chain joins TRBV29-1 to TRBJ2-1; TRBD1 agrees at 9 bases. V gave up 3 bases and J gave up 1 base; unmatched junction bases: 1. Germline V lookup: CDR1 SQVTM, CDR2 ANQGSEA. The CDR3 extends over 14 amino acids.

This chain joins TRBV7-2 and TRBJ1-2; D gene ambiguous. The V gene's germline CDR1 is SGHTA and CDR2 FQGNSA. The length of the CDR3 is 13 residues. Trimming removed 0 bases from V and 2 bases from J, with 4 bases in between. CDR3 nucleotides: TGTGCCAGCAGCTTAGCCCAGAACTATGGCTACACCTTC. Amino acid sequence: CASSLAQNYGYTF.